Listed below are T cell receptor beta chains from one sample, sequenced in a study of Tregs in tolerant kidney transplant recipients. Measured with immunoSEQ multiplex PCR; TCRdb has only the in-frame clones, and not every one. This table holds 110,000 or so clones, approximately 90% found once. The sample taken for sequencing was CD4+ T cells from blood. The receptor set was obtained from a human donor in good health. Both conserved end residues are trimmed from each CDR3. The order of the fields is CDR3 length, J gene, V gene, CDR3 protein.

len: 13; j_gene: TRBJ1-2; v_gene: TRBV2; CDR3aa: ASRRQGATVAGYT
len: 13; j_gene: TRBJ1-1; v_gene: TRBV7-8; CDR3aa: ASSPTVRAGTEAF
len: 13; j_gene: TRBJ2-7; v_gene: TRBV30; CDR3aa: AWSVLAGGLGEQY
len: 13; j_gene: TRBJ1-1; v_gene: TRBV11-1; CDR3aa: ASSFLDSPRTQAF
len: 14; j_gene: TRBJ2-6; v_gene: TRBV5-6; CDR3aa: ASSLGTELLANVLT
len: 16; j_gene: TRBJ2-1; v_gene: TRBV7-9; CDR3aa: ASSLPPGRGSSYNEQF
len: 14; j_gene: TRBJ1-1; v_gene: TRBV7-9; CDR3aa: ASSFSRPTKNTEAF
len: 12; j_gene: TRBJ1-5; v_gene: TRBV27; CDR3aa: ASSLFGQNQPQH
len: 13; j_gene: TRBJ1-1; v_gene: TRBV18; CDR3aa: ASSPEQGHNTEAF
len: 9; j_gene: TRBJ2-7; v_gene: TRBV7-2; CDR3aa: ASSPYREQY
len: 12; j_gene: TRBJ1-3; v_gene: TRBV6-5; CDR3aa: ASSGTGGRNTIY
len: 14; j_gene: TRBJ1-1; v_gene: TRBV5-1; CDR3aa: ASSLGREFGDTEAF
len: 13; j_gene: TRBJ2-3; v_gene: TRBV7-6; CDR3aa: ASSSGGTGTDTQY
len: 11; j_gene: TRBJ1-1; v_gene: TRBV9; CDR3aa: ASSVDINTEAF
len: 13; j_gene: TRBJ2-1; v_gene: TRBV6-1; CDR3aa: ASTREGPSYNEQF
len: 9; j_gene: TRBJ2-3; v_gene: TRBV6-5; CDR3aa: ASSSPNTQY
len: 13; j_gene: TRBJ1-2; v_gene: TRBV7-8; CDR3aa: ASSLDRQVNYGYT
len: 12; j_gene: TRBJ1-2; v_gene: TRBV5-1; CDR3aa: ASSLAGTGKGYT
len: 11; j_gene: TRBJ1-1; v_gene: TRBV19; CDR3aa: ASSLGTGAEAF
len: 14; j_gene: TRBJ2-5; v_gene: TRBV7-9; CDR3aa: ASSYTGHRGGETQY
len: 13; j_gene: TRBJ2-7; v_gene: TRBV5-4; CDR3aa: ASSLQGLGENEQY
len: 17; j_gene: TRBJ2-5; v_gene: TRBV4-1; CDR3aa: ASSQGDSVGTSGGETQY